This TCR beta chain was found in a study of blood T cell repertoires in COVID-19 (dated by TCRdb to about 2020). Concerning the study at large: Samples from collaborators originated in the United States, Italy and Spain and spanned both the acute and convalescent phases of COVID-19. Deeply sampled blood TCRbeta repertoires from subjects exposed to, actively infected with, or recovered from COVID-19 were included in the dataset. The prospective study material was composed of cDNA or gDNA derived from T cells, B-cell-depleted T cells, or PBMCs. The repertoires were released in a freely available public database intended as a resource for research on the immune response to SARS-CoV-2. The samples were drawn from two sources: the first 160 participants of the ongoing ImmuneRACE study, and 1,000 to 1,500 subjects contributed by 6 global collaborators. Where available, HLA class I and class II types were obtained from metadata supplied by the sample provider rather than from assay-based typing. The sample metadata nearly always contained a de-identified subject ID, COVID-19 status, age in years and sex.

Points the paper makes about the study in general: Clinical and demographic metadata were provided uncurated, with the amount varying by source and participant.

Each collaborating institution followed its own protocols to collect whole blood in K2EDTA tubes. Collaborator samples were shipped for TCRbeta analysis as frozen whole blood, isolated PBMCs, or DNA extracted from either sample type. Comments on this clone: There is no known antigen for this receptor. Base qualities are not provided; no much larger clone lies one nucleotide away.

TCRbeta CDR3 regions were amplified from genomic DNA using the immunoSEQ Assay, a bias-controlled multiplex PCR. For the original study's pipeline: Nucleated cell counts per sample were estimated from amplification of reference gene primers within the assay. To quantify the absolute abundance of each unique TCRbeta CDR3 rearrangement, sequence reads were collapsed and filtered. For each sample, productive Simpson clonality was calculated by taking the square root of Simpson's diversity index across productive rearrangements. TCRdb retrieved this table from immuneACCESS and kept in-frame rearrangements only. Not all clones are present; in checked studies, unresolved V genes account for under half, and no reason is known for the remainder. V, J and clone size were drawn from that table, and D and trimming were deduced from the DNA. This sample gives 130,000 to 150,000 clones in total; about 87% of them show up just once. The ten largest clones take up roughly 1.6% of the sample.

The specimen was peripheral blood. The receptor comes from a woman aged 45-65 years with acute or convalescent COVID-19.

The CDR3 has the sequence CASSPPAIAGTYEQYF. The nucleotides read TGTGCCAGCAGCCCCCCGGCGATAGCGGGAACCTACGAGCAGTACTTC. The V gene is TRBV3-1 (or the pseudogene TRBV3-2) and the J gene is TRBJ2-7, and TRBD2 aligns with 8 junction nucleotides. Taken from cysteine to phenylalanine, the CDR3 has 16 residues. CDR3 DNA is the only sequence kept; it has 48 bases, read in frame from the first base. Looking up the germline V gene (reference sequence) yields CDR1 LGHDT and CDR2 YNNKEL. Relative to germline, V is missing 4 bases and J is missing 2 bases, with 10 bases of the junction outside any gene match.